Included here is one T cell receptor (beta chain) sequence, with context. What it binds is unknown. The method was immunoSEQ multiplex PCR; TCRdb's version includes in-frame clones alone and lacks a portion of them. The table shows about 150,000 clones, with approximately 94% occurring only once. This entry comes from a study of cytomegalovirus exposure and HLA in healthy donors. The CDR3 loop spans 13 amino acids. Germline values: CDR1 MNHNS, CDR2 SASEGT. V lost 1 base and J lost 9, with 10 bases in between. Study-wide results and caveats: Altogether, 164 TCR beta chains were recorded as cytomegalovirus-associated. Reported results showed that the classifier diagnosed cytomegalovirus status with high specificity and sensitivity. Among TCR sequences, most were rare, though some public TCRs appeared in many donors.

The sequenced sample was PBMCs. This chain connects TRBV6-1 to TRBJ1-5; D uncertain. The clonotype was recovered from a man between 18 and 35 years old in good health and CMV-seropositive. The chain's CDR3 is CASSEVVRAPQHF. CDR3 in DNA: TGTGCCAGCAGTGAAGTTGTGCGGGCGCCCCAGCATTTT.